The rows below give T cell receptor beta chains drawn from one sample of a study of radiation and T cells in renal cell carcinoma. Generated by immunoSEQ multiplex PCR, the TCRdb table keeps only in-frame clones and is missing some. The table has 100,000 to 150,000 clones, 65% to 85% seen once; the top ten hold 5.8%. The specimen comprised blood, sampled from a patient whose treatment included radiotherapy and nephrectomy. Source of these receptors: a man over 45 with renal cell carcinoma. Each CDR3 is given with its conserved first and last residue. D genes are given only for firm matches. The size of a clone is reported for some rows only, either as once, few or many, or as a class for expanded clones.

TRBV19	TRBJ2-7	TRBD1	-	TGTGCCAGTAGCCCCGGGACAGGGGCCTACGAGCAGTACTTC	CASSPGTGAYEQYF
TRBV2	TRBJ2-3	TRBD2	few	TGTGCCAGCAGTGAAGGGACTAGCGGGAAGGGCACAGATACGCAGTATTTT	CASSEGTSGKGTDTQYF
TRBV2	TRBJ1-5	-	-	TGTGCCAGCAGTGAACCGGGGTACACCCAGCCCCAGCATTTT	CASSEPGYTQPQHF
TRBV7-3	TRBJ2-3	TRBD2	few	TGTGCCAGCAGCTTAATAGCGGGAACAGATACGCAGTATTTT	CASSLIAGTDTQYF
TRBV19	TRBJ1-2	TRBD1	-	TGTGCCAGTGGGCCCCGGGACAGGGATGGCTACACCTTC	CASGPRDRDGYTF
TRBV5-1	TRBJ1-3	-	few	TGCGCCAGCAGCTTGGAGGGGACTGGAAACACCATATATTTT	CASSLEGTGNTIYF
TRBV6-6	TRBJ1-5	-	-	TGTGCCAGCATGCAGGTCCTTAGCAATCAGCCCCAGCATTTT	CASMQVLSNQPQHF
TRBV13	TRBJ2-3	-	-	TGTGCCAGCAGCTCCCCGGGAGAAGATACGCAGTATTTT	CASSSPGEDTQYF
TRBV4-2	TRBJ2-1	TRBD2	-	TGTGCCAGCAGCCAAGGAGGCGGGGGGGCGGCTAATGAGCAGTTCTTC	CASSQGGGGAANEQFF
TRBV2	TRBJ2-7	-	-	TGTGCCAGCAGAGTGGGGCGCTCCCGGGAGCAGTACTTC	CASRVGRSREQYF
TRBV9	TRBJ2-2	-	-	TGTGCCAGCAGCGTAGGGCAGCACACCGGGGAGCTGTTTTTT	CASSVGQHTGELFF
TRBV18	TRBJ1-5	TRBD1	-	TGTGCCAGCTCACCACTACAGGGGGCGCCGGATCAGCCCCAGCATTTT	CASSPLQGAPDQPQHF
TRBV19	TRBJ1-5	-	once	TGTGCCAGTAGCCTCCTAGGGCACGATCAGCCCCAGCATTTT	CASSLLGHDQPQHF
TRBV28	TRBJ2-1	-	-	TGTGCCAGCAGGTCACCCGGGACTGCCTACAATGAGCAGTTCTTC	CASRSPGTAYNEQFF
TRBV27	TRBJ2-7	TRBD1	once	TGTGCCAGCAGGGGACAGGGGGCATCCGAGCAGTACTTC	CASRGQGASEQYF
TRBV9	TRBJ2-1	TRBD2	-	TGTGCCAGCAGCGATAGAGTCGGACTAGCGGGATACAATGAGCAGTTCTTC	CASSDRVGLAGYNEQFF
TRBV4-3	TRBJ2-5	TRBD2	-	TGCGCCAGCAGCCAAATAGCGGGGGCCCAAGAGACCCAGTACTTC	CASSQIAGAQETQYF
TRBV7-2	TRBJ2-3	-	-	TGTGCCAGCAGCTTAGTCGGGGGAGGCACAGATACGCAGTATTTT	CASSLVGGGTDTQYF
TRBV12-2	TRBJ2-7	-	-	TGTGCAAGTCGCTTAGCGCCCCCCACAGGGGACGAGCAGTACTTC	CASRLAPPTGDEQYF
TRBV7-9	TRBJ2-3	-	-	TGTGCCAGCAGCCGTACTCGCTCTCTCACAGATACGCAGTATTTT	CASSRTRSLTDTQYF
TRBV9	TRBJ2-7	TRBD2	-	TGTGCCAGCAGCGTGGGGGAGCGGGAGAACCACGAGCAGTACTTC	CASSVGERENHEQYF
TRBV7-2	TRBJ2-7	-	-	TGTGCCAGCAGCTTAAACGGCTACGAGCAGTACTTC	CASSLNGYEQYF
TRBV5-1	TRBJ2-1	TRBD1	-	TGCGCCAGCAGCGGGGACAGGGGCCACAATGAGCAGTTCTTC	CASSGDRGHNEQFF